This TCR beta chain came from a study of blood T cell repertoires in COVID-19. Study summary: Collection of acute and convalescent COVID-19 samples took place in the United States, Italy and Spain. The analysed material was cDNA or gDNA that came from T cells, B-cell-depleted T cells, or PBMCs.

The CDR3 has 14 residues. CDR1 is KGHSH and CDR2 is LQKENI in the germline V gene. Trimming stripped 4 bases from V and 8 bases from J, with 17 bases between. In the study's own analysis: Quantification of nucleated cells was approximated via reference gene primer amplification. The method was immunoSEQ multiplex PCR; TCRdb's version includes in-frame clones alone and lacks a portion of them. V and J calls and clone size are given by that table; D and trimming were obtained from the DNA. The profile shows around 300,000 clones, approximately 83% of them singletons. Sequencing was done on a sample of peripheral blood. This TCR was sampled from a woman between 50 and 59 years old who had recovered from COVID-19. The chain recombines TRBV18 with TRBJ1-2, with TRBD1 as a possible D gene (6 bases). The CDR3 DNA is TGTGCCAGCTCACGACAGGCGTTTAGGAAAGGCTACACCTTC. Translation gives CASSRQAFRKGYTF.